Reported below is one T cell receptor (beta chain). Its specificity is unknown. This sample stems from a study of pediatric ulcerative colitis. Notes on the study in general: Two patients' blood samples yielded substantially fewer templates.

Germline V CDR1 and CDR2: LNHDA, SQIVND (reference sequence). The CDR3 consists of 13 residues. With 0 bases removed from V and 3 bases from J, the gap between germline ends came to 5 bases. Clones were read by immunoSEQ multiplex PCR, and TCRdb kept only the in-frame ones, dropping some. The sample holds around 65,000 clones, 77% seen once. The source of this sequence is a boy aged 5-17 years with moderate ulcerative colitis. V is TRBV19 and J is TRBJ1-2; D ambiguous. The sample comprised blood. CDR3 DNA: TGTGCCAGTAGTATAGATCGGGACTATGGCTACACCTTC. Encoded protein: CASSIDRDYGYTF.